This TCR beta chain emerged from a study of blood T cell repertoires in COVID-19. CDR1 and CDR2 (germline): LGHNA, YNFKEQ. J was trimmed by 0 bases and V by 0 bases; bases with no gene match: 2. The CDR3 has 17 amino acids. This clone occurred once. Authors' data handling: How many nucleated cells were present was estimated from reference gene primer amplification. The protocol was immunoSEQ multiplex PCR, while the TCRdb copy is restricted to in-frame clones and leaves out a portion. V, J and clone size are taken as reported in that table, and D and trimming were inferred from the DNA itself. The sample lists around 310,000 clones; approximately 89% were seen once. Individuals drawn from 24 US areas were about 18 to 95 years old. Participants' own reports of clinical history determined their cohort assignment.

V is TRBV4-2 and J is TRBJ2-3; 11 nucleotides match TRBD2. The source of this sequence is a man younger than 40 who had recovered from COVID-19. The sequenced material came from PBMCs or T cells enriched from blood (not recorded which). CDR3 sequence (DNA): TGTGCCAGCAGCCAAGATCCTAGCGGGGGGAGCACAGATACGCAGTATTTT. Amino acids: CASSQDPSGGSTDTQYF.